Presented here are 28 T cell receptor beta chains from one specimen sequenced in a study of cytomegalovirus exposure and HLA in healthy donors. The PCR ran on 60 Vbeta and 13 Jbeta primers. The repertoire was sequenced with immunoSEQ multiplex PCR; TCRdb's copy has only in-frame clones and lacks some. The sample includes some 220,000 clones, about 77% of them seen just once. Specimen: PBMCs. The receptors come from a boy aged 10-17 years in good health and CMV-seronegative.

The genes are TRBV19 and TRBJ1-1, with D possibly matching TRBD1 (6 bases). Between the trimmed V and J ends, which lost 6 bases and 10 bases, there was a span of 12 bases. This CDR3 spans 11 amino acids. Germline-derived CDR1 and CDR2 are LNHDA and SQIVND (reference sequence). For the CDR3, the DNA is TGTGCCAGTAGCAACCTAGGGGGAGCTTTCTTT. Encoded protein: CASSNLGGAFF.

This clone was seen just once. The chain employs TRBV15 and TRBJ1-5; TRBD1 agrees at 7 bases. The CDR3 extends over 12 amino acids. Germline CDR1 LNHNV, CDR2 YYDKDF (reference sequence). The ends lost 1 base at V and 12 bases at J; junction bases unmatched: 3. The CDR3 DNA follows: TGTGCCACCAGCAGAGCCTGGGACAGCCAGCATTTT. Its protein product is CATSRAWDSQHF.

The rearrangement uses TRBV9 and TRBJ1-1, with D tentatively TRBD1 (5 bases). The ends were cut back, 1 base at V and 3 bases at J, with 13 bases in the middle. The CDR3 length is 15 residues. CDR1 SGDLS and CDR2 YYNGEE come from the germline V gene. The CDR3 is CASSVYPGSYTEAFF. The CDR3 DNA follows: TGTGCCAGCAGCGTATACCCAGGGTCTTACACTGAAGCTTTCTTT.

This clone has more than one count but fewer than ten. CDR3 region: CASSLAPNTIYF. In DNA form, the CDR3 reads TGTGCCAGCAGCTTGGCCCCGAACACCATATATTTT. This chain uses TRBV5-5 with TRBJ1-3; D is undetermined. Trimming took 0 bases from V and 7 from J, leaving 5 bases between them. The CDR3 sequence is 12 residues long. CDR1 is SGHKS and CDR2 is YYEKEE in the germline V gene (reference sequence). Full variable domain (missing parts from reference TRBV5-5 and TRBJ1-3): DAGVTQSPTHLIKTRGQQVTLRCSPISGHKSVSWYQQVLGQGPQFIFQYYEKEERGRGNFPDRFSARQFPNYSSELNVNALLLGDSALYLCASSLAPNTIYFGEGSWLTVV.

The chain couples TRBV11-2 to TRBJ2-7; possibly TRBD2 for D (6 bases). Trimming removed 5 bases at V and 0 bases at J, with 17 bases between. CDR3 length equals 16 residues. Germline V CDR1 and CDR2: SGHAT, FQNNGV. CDR3 sequence reads: CASSTRDFQSSYEQYF. In DNA form, the CDR3 reads TGTGCCAGCAGCACGCGGGACTTCCAAAGCTCCTACGAGCAGTACTTC.

This chain links TRBV5-4 with TRBJ2-5; the D gene is possibly TRBD2 (6 bases). V was shortened by 5 bases and J by 7 bases, with 15 bases between the two germline ends. The CDR3 sequence is 13 residues long. Germline CDR1 and CDR2: SGHNT and YYREEE (reference sequence). CDR3 loop: CASSYRDSSTQYF. DNA for the CDR3: TGTGCCAGCAGTTACCGGGACTCCTCGACCCAGTACTTC.

This clone was counted a few times. The chain is built from TRBV7-9 and TRBJ1-1; no firm D call. This CDR3 spans 11 amino acids. The germline V and J ends were trimmed by 4 bases and 11 bases, with 11 bases remaining between them. Looked up from germline, CDR1 is SEHNR and CDR2 is FQNEAQ (reference sequence). The CDR3 region has the DNA TGTGCCAGCAGCTCCCTCCCTGTGGCTTTCTTT. The encoded protein is CASSSLPVAFF.

The chain recombines TRBV6-5 with TRBJ2-2; D uncertain. Germline V gives CDR1 MNHEY, CDR2 SVGAGI. V was cut by 4 bases and J by 2 bases, with 5 bases left in between. There are 13 residues in the CDR3. The CDR3 region has the DNA TGTGCCAGCAGTTCGTTTAACACCGGGGAGCTGTTTTTT. Protein product: CASSSFNTGELFF.

The rearrangement links TRBV18 to TRBJ1-3; possible D gene TRBD1, 5 bases. V lost 2 bases to trimming and J lost 2 bases, with 13 bases between them. The CDR3 has 16 amino acids. From germline, CDR1 is KGHSH and CDR2 LQKENI. In DNA, the CDR3 is TGTGCCAGCTCACCATCCCAAGGGGCAACTGGAAACACCATATATTTT. Translated, it gives CASSPSQGATGNTIYF.

The J gene is TRBJ2-1, the V gene TRBV6-1; 11 positions agree with TRBD2. V was pared by 4 bases and J by 4 bases, with 9 bases of the junction left unmatched. The CDR3 consists of 17 residues. Germline V CDR1 and CDR2: MNHNS, SASEGT. The CDR3 region has the DNA TGTGCCAGCAGTGCGTTCCCACTAGCGGGGGCTTACAATGAGCAGTTCTTC. It specifies CASSAFPLAGAYNEQFF.

The J gene is TRBJ1-1, the V gene TRBV13; a possible D gene is TRBD1 (6 bases). Germline V lookup: CDR1 PRHDT, CDR2 FYEKMQ (reference sequence). The V end was cut by 1 base, the J end by 2 bases, with 11 bases between. The CDR3 has 15 residues. The DNA for the CDR3 is TGTGCCAGCAGCTTAGAGGTCAGGGGAAACACTGAAGCTTTCTTT. Protein sequence: CASSLEVRGNTEAFF.

This chain uses TRBV13 with TRBJ2-1; 9 nucleotides align to TRBD2. V dropped 5 bases and J dropped 3; count of bases not matched to a gene: 8. CDR3 size: 16 residues. Germline V CDR1 and CDR2: PRHDT, FYEKMQ (reference sequence). CDR3 region: CASSHMREGHYNEQFF. The CDR3 bases are TGTGCCAGCAGCCACATGCGGGAGGGCCACTACAATGAGCAGTTCTTC.

The chain combines TRBV6-5 with TRBJ2-2, with 8 bases that match TRBD2. Per germline, CDR1 MNHEY and CDR2 SVGAGI. This CDR3 comprises 14 residues. V was clipped by 0 bases and J by 8 bases; unmatched bases: 2. The CDR3 loop is CASSYSVAGGELFF. CDR3 nucleotide sequence: TGTGCCAGCAGTTACTCGGTAGCGGGAGGGGAGCTGTTTTTT.

J is TRBJ1-6 and V is TRBV5-1, with 7 bases that match TRBD1. The CDR3 spans 16 residues. With 4 bases clipped from V and 9 bases from J, the junction kept 13 bases outside the gene matches. Germline CDR1 is SGHRS and CDR2 is YFSETQ. CDR3 loop: CASSTLTGRNGSPLHF. The DNA of the CDR3 is TGCGCCAGCAGCACACTGACAGGGAGGAACGGTTCACCCCTCCACTTT.

The rearrangement joins TRBV25-1 to TRBJ1-1, with no clear D. Trimming pared 2 bases from V and 0 bases from J, leaving 19 bases between. Germline V gene sequence: CDR1 MGHDK, CDR2 SYGVNS. This CDR3 spans 18 amino acids. The CDR3 sequence is CASSEHPPSGTMNTEAFF. The CDR3 DNA reads TGTGCCAGCAGTGAACACCCACCATCGGGAACTATGAACACTGAAGCTTTCTTT.

This chain connects TRBV11-2 to TRBJ2-3; 8 bases agree with TRBD1. The CDR3 runs 15 residues. The V gene end was trimmed by 1 base and the J gene end by 5 bases; junction bases not matched to a gene: 5. Germline assignment: CDR1 SGHAT and CDR2 FQNNGV. The CDR3 reads CASSLGTGRGDTQYF. Written as DNA, the CDR3 is TGTGCCAGCAGCTTAGGGACAGGGCGGGGAGATACGCAGTATTTT.

The gene calls are TRBV11-3 and TRBJ2-7; no clear D. Trimming removed 5 bases at V and 6 bases at J, with 11 bases between. The CDR3 spans 12 residues. Germline CDR1 is SGHNT and CDR2 is YENEEA. CDR3 DNA: TGTGCCAGCAGCAAGCCGTATTCCGAGCAGTACTTC. Its protein product is CASSKPYSEQYF.

V gene TRBV5-5 combines with J gene TRBJ1-2; TRBD1 matches at 12 bases. This CDR3 has 15 amino acids. The V and J ends lost 4 bases and 4 bases, in that order; junction bases with no gene match: 5. Looked up from germline, CDR1 is SGHKS and CDR2 is YYEKEE (reference sequence). CDR3 nucleotides: TGTGCCAGCAGCCCCGGGACAGGGGGCCTCTATGGCTACACCTTC. This encodes CASSPGTGGLYGYTF.

The rearrangement links TRBV6-5 to TRBJ1-5; 7 bases align to TRBD1. The CDR3 extends over 16 amino acids. Germline V gene lookup returns CDR1 MNHEY and CDR2 SVGAGI. Trimming removed 0 bases from V and 1 base from J; junction bases left unmatched: 3. CDR3 DNA sequence: TGTGCCAGCAGTTACTCTGAACAGGGGAGCAATCAGCCCCAGCATTTT. Protein sequence: CASSYSEQGSNQPQHF.

The rearrangement uses TRBV10-3 and TRBJ1-2; D gene uncertain. This CDR3 contains 12 residues. Trimming removed 6 bases from V and 2 bases from J, with 7 bases in between. Germline values: CDR1 ENHRY, CDR2 SYGVKD. CDR3 protein: CAIRTQNYGYTF. Written as DNA, the CDR3 is TGTGCCATCAGAACACAAAACTATGGCTACACCTTC.

The chain has TRBV30 and TRBJ1-2; 8 nucleotides line up with TRBD1. Losses at the gene ends were 2 bases for V and 8 bases for J; bases not matched to a gene: 7. CDR1 is GTSNPN, CDR2 SVGIG, per germline (reference sequence). CDR3 length: 13 amino acids. Written as DNA, the CDR3 is TGTGCCTGGAGTCGATACAGGGGGGGAGGCTACACCTTC. Translation gives CAWSRYRGGGYTF.

The count of this clone is one. The chain uses TRBV6-5 and TRBJ1-2; TRBD1 matches at 7 bases. Germline assignment: CDR1 MNHEY and CDR2 SVGAGI. V gave up 4 bases and J gave up 5 bases; unmatched junction bases: 10. The CDR3 has 15 amino acids. CDR3 DNA sequence: TGTGCCAGCAGTTTTTCGACAGGGAAGGGGTATGGCTACACCTTC. This encodes CASSFSTGKGYGYTF.

The J gene is TRBJ1-5, the V gene TRBV2, with 7 bases that match TRBD1. V lost 6 bases to trimming and J lost 2 bases; unmatched junction nucleotides: 10. The germline V gene encodes CDR1 SNHLY and CDR2 FYNNEI. The CDR3 has 16 residues. Here the CDR3 DNA reads TGTGCCAGCAGAGGATCACAGGGGTCGGGCAATCAGCCCCAGCATTTT. It encodes CASRGSQGSGNQPQHF.

This rearrangement joins TRBV7-2 to TRBJ1-1, with a possible D match to TRBD1 (5 bases). There are 13 residues in the CDR3. Germline lookup yields CDR1 SGHTA and CDR2 FQGNSA. V lost 1 base, J lost 7 bases, and 10 bases lay in between. The CDR3 sequence is CASSLGLRGEAFF. The CDR3 nucleotides are TGTGCCAGCAGCTTAGGGTTAAGGGGTGAAGCTTTCTTT. The whole variable domain, remainder taken from reference TRBV7-2 and TRBJ1-1, is GAGVSQSPSNKVTEKGKDVELRCDPISGHTALYWYRQSLGQGLEFLIYFQGNSAPDKSGLPSDRFSAERTGGSVSTLTIQRTQQEDSAVYLCASSLGLRGEAFFGQGTRLTVV.

A word on this clone: Relative to the germline gene, one junction end is altered; a read error may explain this. This rearrangement joins TRBV30 to TRBJ1-2; D ambiguous. The CDR3 has 12 residues. In germline, CDR1 is GTSNPN, CDR2 SVGIG (reference sequence). The CDR3 loop reads CVWSSGAYGYTF. In nucleotides, the CDR3 is TGTGTCTGGAGTTCAGGTGCCTATGGCTACACCTTC.

The chain couples TRBV5-1 to TRBJ1-1, with TRBD1 matching over 9 bases. The CDR3 loop spans 18 amino acids. Germline CDR1 and CDR2: SGHRS and YFSETQ. J gave up 4 bases and V 2 bases, and 15 bases lay outside the gene matches. In DNA form, the CDR3 reads TGCGCCAGCAGCTTCGACCCTTACAGGGGGCTAAGGAGCACTGAAGCTTTCTTT. Its protein is CASSFDPYRGLRSTEAFF.

This clone was counted once. The chain uses TRBV18 and TRBJ2-5; D may be TRBD2 (5 bases). This CDR3 has 13 residues. The germline CDR1 and CDR2 sequences are KGHSH and LQKENI. V gave up 2 bases and J gave up 2 bases, with 6 bases separating them. The CDR3 DNA sequence: TGTGCCAGCTCACCAACGGGGCAAGAGACCCAGTACTTC. It encodes CASSPTGQETQYF.

This clone was observed a single time. The chain has TRBV7-9 and TRBJ1-2; 8 bases agree with TRBD1. The CDR3 is made up of 13 amino acids. Germline V gives CDR1 SEHNR, CDR2 FQNEAQ (reference sequence). V shed 0 bases, J shed 12 bases, and the junction held 6 bases outside the gene matches. The CDR3 is CASSLAQGARHTF. DNA for the CDR3: TGTGCCAGCAGCTTAGCGCAGGGGGCCCGACACACCTTC.